A selection of T cell receptor beta chains follows, all from one sample in a study of blood T cell repertoires in COVID-19. The table came from immunoSEQ multiplex PCR; TCRdb's copy has only in-frame clones and leaves some out. The top ten hold almost 0.9% of the sample, which has about 120,000 clones, 88% seen once. Sequenced sample: peripheral blood. These receptors all come from a woman between 45 and 60 years old with active or convalescent COVID-19. Both conserved end residues are part of each CDR3. Fields, in order: D gene, V gene, J gene, clone size, CDR3 protein, CDR3 DNA. A D gene is named only where the DNA matches it firmly. Size tells how often a clone was seen (once, few, many) or the class of an expanded clone, and some rows leave it out.

D gene: TRBD1
V gene: TRBV13
J gene: TRBJ1-1
clone size: NA
CDR3 protein: CASSLPGQGYTEAFF
CDR3 DNA: TGTGCCAGCAGCCTCCCGGGACAGGGGTACACTGAAGCTTTCTTT

D gene: NA
V gene: TRBV7-2
J gene: TRBJ2-2
clone size: NA
CDR3 protein: CASSSTPAGELFF
CDR3 DNA: TGTGCCAGCAGCTCGACTCCTGCCGGGGAGCTGTTTTTT

D gene: NA
V gene: TRBV7-3
J gene: TRBJ2-2
clone size: NA
CDR3 protein: CASSYEESGELFF
CDR3 DNA: TGTGCCAGCAGCTATGAGGAATCCGGGGAGCTGTTTTTT

D gene: TRBD2
V gene: TRBV6-5
J gene: TRBJ2-1
clone size: NA
CDR3 protein: CASRLAGGEQFF
CDR3 DNA: TGTGCCAGCCGACTAGCGGGAGGTGAGCAGTTCTTC

D gene: NA
V gene: TRBV30
J gene: TRBJ1-5
clone size: NA
CDR3 protein: CAWRQNEYSNQPQHF
CDR3 DNA: TGTGCCTGGAGACAGAACGAATATAGCAATCAGCCCCAGCATTTT

D gene: NA
V gene: TRBV4-1
J gene: TRBJ2-6
clone size: NA
CDR3 protein: CASSQSTGLSGANVLTF
CDR3 DNA: TGCGCCAGCAGCCAATCCACGGGACTCTCTGGGGCCAACGTCCTGACTTTC

D gene: TRBD1
V gene: TRBV11-2
J gene: TRBJ1-6
clone size: NA
CDR3 protein: CASSTGTGSYNSPLHF
CDR3 DNA: TGTGCCAGCAGCACCGGGACAGGGAGCTATAATTCACCCCTCCACTTT

D gene: NA
V gene: TRBV15
J gene: TRBJ2-3
clone size: NA
CDR3 protein: CATSREESTDTQYF
CDR3 DNA: TGTGCCACGAGCAGGGAGGAGAGCACAGATACGCAGTATTTT

D gene: TRBD2
V gene: TRBV7-2
J gene: TRBJ2-2
clone size: NA
CDR3 protein: CASRSGRNTGELFF
CDR3 DNA: TGTGCCAGCAGGAGCGGGAGGAACACCGGGGAGCTGTTTTTT

D gene: NA
V gene: TRBV27
J gene: TRBJ1-2
clone size: NA
CDR3 protein: CATLSTPTGNYGYTF
CDR3 DNA: TGTGCCACCTTATCCACGCCGACAGGAAACTATGGCTACACCTTC

D gene: NA
V gene: TRBV28
J gene: TRBJ1-2
clone size: NA
CDR3 protein: CASSLFRGSGGYGYTF
CDR3 DNA: TGTGCCAGCAGTTTGTTTAGGGGTAGCGGGGGCTATGGCTACACCTTC

D gene: NA
V gene: TRBV6-5
J gene: TRBJ1-5
clone size: NA
CDR3 protein: CASSYSSGGQPQHF
CDR3 DNA: TGTGCCAGCAGTTACTCGAGCGGGGGTCAGCCCCAGCATTTT

D gene: TRBD1
V gene: TRBV4-2
J gene: TRBJ1-5
clone size: NA
CDR3 protein: CASSPAYTGEGNQPQHF
CDR3 DNA: TGTGCCAGCAGCCCCGCTTACACAGGGGAGGGCAATCAGCCCCAGCATTTT

D gene: NA
V gene: TRBV5-1
J gene: TRBJ1-2
clone size: NA
CDR3 protein: CASSLGQSANGYTF
CDR3 DNA: TGCGCCAGCAGCCTGGGACAATCGGCGAATGGCTACACCTTC

D gene: NA
V gene: TRBV28
J gene: TRBJ2-7
clone size: NA
CDR3 protein: CASRSGNYEQYF
CDR3 DNA: TGTGCCAGCAGGTCCGGGAACTACGAGCAGTACTTC

D gene: TRBD1
V gene: TRBV5-1
J gene: TRBJ2-5
clone size: once
CDR3 protein: CASSSSGTGQGETQYF
CDR3 DNA: TGCGCCAGCAGCTCCTCCGGGACAGGGCAAGGGGAGACCCAGTACTTC

D gene: TRBD2
V gene: TRBV11-3
J gene: TRBJ2-1
clone size: NA
CDR3 protein: CASSSGTSGKYEQFF
CDR3 DNA: TGTGCCAGCAGCTCCGGGACTAGCGGGAAATATGAGCAGTTCTTC

D gene: TRBD2
V gene: TRBV20-1
J gene: TRBJ2-1
clone size: NA
CDR3 protein: CSASGLAGVGNEQFF
CDR3 DNA: TGCAGTGCTAGTGGCCTAGCGGGAGTTGGCAATGAGCAGTTCTTC

D gene: TRBD1
V gene: TRBV28
J gene: TRBJ1-2
clone size: NA
CDR3 protein: CASSRGQSNYGYTF
CDR3 DNA: TGTGCCAGCAGCCGGGGACAGTCTAACTATGGCTACACCTTC

D gene: NA
V gene: TRBV7-2
J gene: TRBJ2-1
clone size: NA
CDR3 protein: CASSPTAFHEQFF
CDR3 DNA: TGTGCCAGCAGCCCCACTGCCTTCCATGAGCAGTTCTTC

D gene: TRBD1
V gene: TRBV5-1
J gene: TRBJ1-2
clone size: NA
CDR3 protein: CASSDRTGRSYGYTF
CDR3 DNA: TGCGCCAGCTCGGACCGGACAGGGCGGAGCTATGGCTACACCTTC

D gene: NA
V gene: TRBV10-3
J gene: TRBJ2-7
clone size: NA
CDR3 protein: CAISESKNGGAEQYF
CDR3 DNA: TGTGCCATCAGTGAGTCAAAAAACGGGGGAGCCGAGCAGTACTTC

D gene: TRBD2
V gene: TRBV7-8
J gene: TRBJ2-7
clone size: NA
CDR3 protein: CASSPRLLRERYREQYF
CDR3 DNA: TGTGCCAGCAGCCCGCGGTTGCTGCGGGAGCGGTATCGCGAGCAGTACTTC

D gene: NA
V gene: TRBV5-4
J gene: TRBJ2-1
clone size: NA
CDR3 protein: CASSFRTLPLYNEQFF
CDR3 DNA: TGTGCCAGCAGCTTCCGGACTCTGCCCCTCTACAATGAGCAGTTCTTC

D gene: NA
V gene: TRBV5-6
J gene: TRBJ1-5
clone size: NA
CDR3 protein: CASSLGQSNQPQHF
CDR3 DNA: TGTGCCAGCAGCTTGGGTCAGAGCAATCAGCCCCAGCATTTT

D gene: NA
V gene: TRBV3-1/TRBV3-2
J gene: TRBJ1-1
clone size: NA
CDR3 protein: CASSQRQDTEAFF
CDR3 DNA: TGTGCCAGCAGCCAACGACAGGACACTGAAGCTTTCTTT

D gene: NA
V gene: TRBV18
J gene: TRBJ2-3
clone size: once
CDR3 protein: CASSPASTDTQYF
CDR3 DNA: TGTGCCAGCTCACCGGCTAGCACAGATACGCAGTATTTT

D gene: TRBD2
V gene: TRBV2
J gene: TRBJ2-3
clone size: NA
CDR3 protein: CASRNPLAGPDTQYF
CDR3 DNA: TGTGCCAGCAGAAACCCACTAGCGGGACCAGATACGCAGTATTTT

D gene: NA
V gene: TRBV6-4
J gene: TRBJ1-5
clone size: NA
CDR3 protein: CASSAENHPNQPQHF
CDR3 DNA: TGTGCCAGCAGTGCCGAGAACCACCCAAATCAGCCCCAGCATTTT

D gene: TRBD2
V gene: TRBV15
J gene: TRBJ2-1
clone size: NA
CDR3 protein: CATSRAGKRGLYNEQFF
CDR3 DNA: TGTGCCACCAGCAGAGCTGGGAAGCGGGGCCTTTACAATGAGCAGTTCTTC

D gene: NA
V gene: TRBV7-2
J gene: TRBJ1-3
clone size: few
CDR3 protein: CASARDISSGNTIYF
CDR3 DNA: TGTGCCAGCGCCAGGGACATTTCTTCTGGAAACACCATATATTTT

D gene: TRBD1
V gene: TRBV24-1
J gene: TRBJ1-4
clone size: NA
CDR3 protein: CATSTTGRSEKLFF
CDR3 DNA: TGTGCCACCAGTACGACAGGGCGGAGTGAAAAACTGTTTTTT

D gene: TRBD1
V gene: TRBV29-1
J gene: TRBJ2-7
clone size: once
CDR3 protein: CSVADRVHEQYF
CDR3 DNA: TGCAGCGTGGCCGACAGGGTCCACGAGCAGTACTTC

D gene: TRBD1
V gene: TRBV6-6
J gene: TRBJ2-7
clone size: few
CDR3 protein: CASSQIRGTATSYEQYF
CDR3 DNA: TGTGCCAGCAGTCAAATCCGTGGGACAGCCACGTCCTACGAGCAGTACTTC

D gene: NA
V gene: TRBV7-6
J gene: TRBJ2-1
clone size: NA
CDR3 protein: CASSLEIRVGPYNEQFF
CDR3 DNA: TGTGCCAGCAGCTTAGAAATACGGGTGGGGCCCTACAATGAGCAGTTCTTC

D gene: TRBD2
V gene: TRBV3-1/TRBV3-2
J gene: TRBJ2-3
clone size: once
CDR3 protein: CASSQGGLAGSDTQYF
CDR3 DNA: TGTGCCAGCAGCCAAGGGGGGCTAGCGGGTTCAGATACGCAGTATTTT

D gene: NA
V gene: TRBV7-2
J gene: TRBJ1-3
clone size: NA
CDR3 protein: CASSLVGVYSGNTIYF
CDR3 DNA: TGTGCCAGCAGCTTAGTAGGGGTGTACTCTGGAAACACCATATATTTT

D gene: NA
V gene: TRBV6-2/TRBV6-3
J gene: TRBJ2-3
clone size: NA
CDR3 protein: CASSYPGGAGDTQYF
CDR3 DNA: TGTGCCAGCAGTTACCCTGGGGGCGCCGGAGATACGCAGTATTTT

D gene: NA
V gene: TRBV30
J gene: TRBJ1-4
clone size: NA
CDR3 protein: CACSGLINEKLFF
CDR3 DNA: TGTGCCTGCAGCGGGTTAATTAATGAAAAACTGTTTTTT

D gene: TRBD1
V gene: TRBV13
J gene: TRBJ2-3
clone size: NA
CDR3 protein: CASSARTGGFGRDTQYF
CDR3 DNA: TGTGCCAGCAGCGCCCGGACAGGGGGCTTTGGGAGAGATACGCAGTATTTT

D gene: NA
V gene: TRBV15
J gene: TRBJ2-5
clone size: NA
CDR3 protein: CATRSKETQYF
CDR3 DNA: TGTGCCACCAGGAGCAAAGAGACCCAGTACTTC

D gene: NA
V gene: TRBV19
J gene: TRBJ1-1
clone size: NA
CDR3 protein: CASRASAGGKTEAFF
CDR3 DNA: TGTGCCAGCCGGGCGTCCGCGGGGGGGAAGACTGAAGCTTTCTTT

D gene: NA
V gene: TRBV5-8
J gene: TRBJ1-3
clone size: NA
CDR3 protein: CASSLARGSGNTIYF
CDR3 DNA: TGTGCCAGCAGCTTGGCCAGGGGATCTGGAAACACCATATATTTT